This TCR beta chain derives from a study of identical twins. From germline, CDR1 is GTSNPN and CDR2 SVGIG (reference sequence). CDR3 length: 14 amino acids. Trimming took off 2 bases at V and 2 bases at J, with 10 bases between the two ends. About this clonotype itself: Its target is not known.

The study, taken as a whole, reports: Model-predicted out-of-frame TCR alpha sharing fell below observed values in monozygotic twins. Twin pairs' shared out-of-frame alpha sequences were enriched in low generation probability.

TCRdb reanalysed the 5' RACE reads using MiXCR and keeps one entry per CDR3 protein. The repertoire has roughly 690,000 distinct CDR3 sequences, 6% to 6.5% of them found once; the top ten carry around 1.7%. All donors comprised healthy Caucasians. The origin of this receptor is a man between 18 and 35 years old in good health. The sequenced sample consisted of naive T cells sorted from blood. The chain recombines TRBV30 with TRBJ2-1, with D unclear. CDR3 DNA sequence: TGTGCCTGGAGTCCAGCCTTAACCTACAATGAGCAGTTCTTC. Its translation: CAWSPALTYNEQFF.